Below are 3 T cell receptor beta chains sequenced from a single sample in a study of radiotherapy plus CTLA-4 blockade in lung cancer. The repertoire was sequenced with immunoSEQ multiplex PCR; TCRdb's copy has only in-frame clones and lacks some. The top ten hold 4.5% to 6% of the sample, which has around 99,000 clones, around 88% seen once. Sequencing used peripheral blood, obtained from a patient treated with radiotherapy plus ipilimumab. The receptor set was obtained from a human donor with non-small cell lung cancer that progressed on radiotherapy plus ipilimumab.

This clone has just a few counts. Other DNA variants within this sample encode the same CDR3. The rearrangement joins TRBV7-9 to TRBJ2-1; no clear D. The CDR3 length is 15 residues. Looked up from germline, CDR1 is SEHNR and CDR2 is FQNEAQ (reference sequence). Between the trimmed V and J ends, which lost 5 bases and 0 bases, there was a span of 11 bases. As DNA, the CDR3 is TGTGCCAGCAGCCCCGGCCGCAGCTCCTACAATGAGCAGTTCTTC. As protein: CASSPGRSSYNEQFF.

This chain joins TRBV6-5 and TRBJ1-2; 10 nucleotides match TRBD1. CDR3 length: 14 residues. Germline V gives CDR1 MNHEY, CDR2 SVGAGI. V was clipped by 6 bases and J by 5 bases; unmatched bases: 6. CDR3 in amino acids: CASRETGGNYGYTF. The CDR3 DNA sequence: TGTGCCAGCAGGGAGACAGGGGGCAATTATGGCTACACCTTC.

The chain is built from TRBV5-8 and TRBJ1-2, with TRBD1 identical over 11 bases. Looked up from germline, CDR1 is SGHTS and CDR2 is YDEGEE. After removal of 3 bases from V and 4 bases from J, the junction contained 8 bases not matched to a gene. The CDR3 runs to 16 residues. CDR3 DNA sequence: TGTGCCAGCAGCTCAGGGACAGGGGGGTTATCCTATGGCTACACCTTC. Translated, it gives CASSSGTGGLSYGYTF.